These T cell receptor beta chains were read from a single sample in a study of T-cell memory formation after mild COVID-19. Via MiXCR, TCRdb re-called the 5' RACE reads, giving one row per CDR3 protein. This sample carries 350,000 to 450,000 distinct CDR3 sequences, 14% of them seen once, and the ten largest clones take roughly a fifth. What was sequenced was PBMCs or a T cell subset sorted from them (not recorded which). Receptors originate from a man younger than 35 who had mild COVID-19 (a few samples of this study predate the infection). Cell type and time point are not known. The CDR3 runs from the conserved cysteine through the conserved F or W. The order of the fields is D gene, V gene, CDR3 length, clone size, J gene, CDR3 DNA, CDR3 protein. D genes are given only for firm matches. Where a row states a size, it is once, few, many or the class of an expanded clone; other rows omit it.

NA	TRBV4-3	14	NA	TRBJ1-4	TGCGCCAGCAGCCACAGGACTGGTGTTGAAAAACTGTTTTTT	CASSHRTGVEKLFF
NA	TRBV7-9	11	NA	TRBJ1-3	TGTGCCAGCAGTCGATCGGACACCATATATTTT	CASSRSDTIYF
NA	TRBV5-1	14	many	TRBJ2-5	TGCGCCAGCAGCTTAATTGGACCAGTGGGGACCCAGTACTTC	CASSLIGPVGTQYF
NA	TRBV29-1	12	NA	TRBJ2-7	TGCAGCGTCGCGGACTTAAGTGGAGAGCAGTACTTC	CSVADLSGEQYF
TRBD2	TRBV13	15	few	TRBJ2-1	TGTGCCAGCAGCTTAAGGCTAGCGGTATACAATGAGCAGTTCTTC	CASSLRLAVYNEQFF
NA	TRBV4-3	11	few	TRBJ2-7	TGCGCCAGCAGCCAAGGGGGCCAGCAGTACTTC	CASSQGGQQYF
TRBD2	TRBV3-1	16	NA	TRBJ2-7	TGTGCCAGCAGCCAAGGGCTAGCGGGGGTCCCCTACGAGCAGTACTTC	CASSQGLAGVPYEQYF
TRBD1	TRBV6-5	14	NA	TRBJ1-2	TGTGCCAGCAGTTATGACAGGGCCCCATATGGCTACACCTTC	CASSYDRAPYGYTF
TRBD1	TRBV25-1	14	NA	TRBJ1-4	TGTGCCAGCAGGGACAGGGGTCTAGGTGAAAAACTGTTTTTT	CASRDRGLGEKLFF
NA	TRBV20-1	12	NA	TRBJ1-3	TGCAGTGCTAGAGAAGGGGGTGGCACCATATATTTT	CSAREGGGTIYF
NA	TRBV6-2/TRBV6-3	14	few	TRBJ2-3	TGTGCCAGCAACCCTTGGGGAGGCCCAGATACGCAGTATTTT	CASNPWGGPDTQYF
NA	TRBV12-3/TRBV12-4	14	many	TRBJ2-2	TGTGCCAGCAGACGTATTGTAGACACCGGGGAGCTGTTTTTT	CASRRIVDTGELFF
NA	TRBV20-1	12	NA	TRBJ1-5	TGCAGTGCCAACGACCTCAATCAGCCCCAGCATTTT	CSANDLNQPQHF
NA	TRBV6-2/TRBV6-3	14	NA	TRBJ1-2	TGTGCCAGCAGACGGGACCGCGGAAACTATGGCTACACCTTC	CASRRDRGNYGYTF
NA	TRBV19	15	few	TRBJ1-6	TGTGCCAGTAGCCCGGGGCGTCTAGCGGGGTCACCCCTCCACTTT	CASSPGRLAGSPLHF
TRBD1	TRBV6-5	14	few	TRBJ1-2	TGTGCCAGCAGTAATCCGGGACAGGGAGATGGCTACACCTTC	CASSNPGQGDGYTF
NA	TRBV5-1	13	NA	TRBJ2-7	TGCGCCAGCCCTCCGCGAGGGGCCTACGAGCAGTACTTC	CASPPRGAYEQYF
NA	TRBV6-5	13	NA	TRBJ2-5	TGTGCCAGCAGTTACCCTGGAACGGAGACCCAGTACTTC	CASSYPGTETQYF
TRBD2	TRBV5-1	15	NA	TRBJ2-7	TGCGCCAGCAGCTTGGGACTAGCTGGATTTTCCGAGCAGTACTTC	CASSLGLAGFSEQYF
TRBD1	TRBV29-1	15	few	TRBJ1-2	TGCAGCGTTGAAGAAGGACAGGGGGCTCACTATGGCTACACCTTC	CSVEEGQGAHYGYTF
NA	TRBV27	13	few	TRBJ1-5	TGTGCCAGCAGTACGGGCAGGCATCAGCCCCAGCATTTT	CASSTGRHQPQHF
TRBD1	TRBV5-4	16	few	TRBJ1-1	TGTGCCAGCAGTCCATTCACCGGGACAGGGAACACTGAAGCTTTCTTT	CASSPFTGTGNTEAFF
NA	TRBV20-1	10	NA	TRBJ1-5	TGCAGTGCTCCCCCACGGGACCAGCATTTT	CSAPPRDQHF
TRBD2	TRBV12-3/TRBV12-4	16	many	TRBJ2-2	TGTGCCAGCAGTCCCCTAGCGGGGGGGCTTCCCGGGGAGCTGTTTTTT	CASSPLAGGLPGELFF
TRBD1	TRBV4-2	16	few	TRBJ1-1	TGTGCCAGCAGCCAAGACACAGACAGGGTGAACACTGAAGCTTTCTTT	CASSQDTDRVNTEAFF
TRBD1	TRBV5-1	14	few	TRBJ1-6	TGCGCCAGCAGCCCGGGACAGGACCATTCACCCCTCCACTTT	CASSPGQDHSPLHF
NA	TRBV19	15	few	TRBJ2-6	TGTGCCAGTAAAAGGCAGACCTCTGGGGCCAACGTCCTGACTTTC	CASKRQTSGANVLTF
TRBD1	TRBV10-3	15	few	TRBJ1-6	TGTGCCATCAGTGAGTCGAGGGCAGGGGGATCACCCCTCCACTTT	CAISESRAGGSPLHF
NA	TRBV12-3/TRBV12-4	12	NA	TRBJ2-3	TGTGCCAGCAGCCCTTCGGAGGATACGCAGTATTTT	CASSPSEDTQYF
TRBD1	TRBV4-3	14	few	TRBJ2-1	TGCGCCAGCAGCCTTCGGGACAGGATCAATGAGCAGTTCTTC	CASSLRDRINEQFF
NA	TRBV19	14	NA	TRBJ1-6	TGTGCCAGTAGCGTATTCTCCTATAATTCACCCCTCCACTTT	CASSVFSYNSPLHF
TRBD2	TRBV12-3/TRBV12-4	15	NA	TRBJ2-3	TGTGCCAGCAGAATGGGACTAATGAGCACAGATACGCAGTATTTT	CASRMGLMSTDTQYF
NA	TRBV7-9	19	NA	TRBJ2-2	TGTGCCAGCAGGGGAAGCAGGGAGAGGTTTGCGGCGAACACCGGGGAGCTGTTTTTT	CASRGSRERFAANTGELFF
NA	TRBV12-3/TRBV12-4	16	few	TRBJ2-2	TGTGCCAGCAGTTCGACCTGGACAGCTAACACCGGGGAGCTGTTTTTT	CASSSTWTANTGELFF
NA	TRBV6-5	14	few	TRBJ2-5	TGTGCCAGCAGTCCACGGGGCCTTCGGGAGACCCAGTACTTC	CASSPRGLRETQYF
TRBD1	TRBV3-1	14	NA	TRBJ2-5	TGTGCCAGCAGCCAGAGGACAGGGCGAGAGACCCAGTACTTC	CASSQRTGRETQYF
NA	TRBV2	12	few	TRBJ2-7	TGTGCCAGCAGTGACAGGGACTACGAGCAGTACTTC	CASSDRDYEQYF
NA	TRBV7-8	14	many	TRBJ2-3	TGTGCCAGCAGCCAGGTGGGGTGGGCAGATACGCAGTATTTT	CASSQVGWADTQYF
NA	TRBV4-1	12	few	TRBJ1-1	TGCGCCAGCAGCCACGGGGATCCTGAAGCTTTCTTT	CASSHGDPEAFF
TRBD2	TRBV4-2	16	many	TRBJ2-3	TGTGCCAGCAGCCAACTGAGCGGGGGGCCATCCGATACGCAGTATTTT	CASSQLSGGPSDTQYF
NA	TRBV15	17	NA	TRBJ1-2	TGTGCCACCAGCAGAGATCCCCCTCTCAGGGGAGAAGATGGCTACACCTTC	CATSRDPPLRGEDGYTF
NA	TRBV20-1	12	NA	TRBJ1-1	TGCAGTGCTAGTGGGGGAACCGCAGAAGCTTTCTTT	CSASGGTAEAFF
NA	TRBV6-5	17	few	TRBJ1-5	TGTGCCAGCAGTTACTCGGGGCCCCGCGGGGGCAATCAGCCCCAGCATTTT	CASSYSGPRGGNQPQHF
NA	TRBV10-1	16	few	TRBJ2-1	TGCGCCAGCAGTGATACGACGGGCAGCTCCTACAATGAGCAGTTCTTC	CASSDTTGSSYNEQFF
TRBD1	TRBV10-2	20	NA	TRBJ2-6	TGCGCCAGCAGTAAATACCGACAGGGGACATCATTCTCTGGGGCCAACGTCCTGACTTTC	CASSKYRQGTSFSGANVLTF
NA	TRBV7-9	16	NA	TRBJ1-6	TGTGCCAGCAGCGCAAGTACGGGGGCGGATTTTGCGATCCTCCACTTT	CASSASTGADFAILHF
TRBD1	TRBV5-1	16	many	TRBJ2-1	TGCGCCAGCAGCGACACAGGGGGACGTTCCTACAATGAGCAGTTCTTC	CASSDTGGRSYNEQFF
NA	TRBV10-3	15	few	TRBJ2-1	TGTGCCATCAGCCCGACAGCCGTCTCCTACAATGAGCAGTTCTTC	CAISPTAVSYNEQFF
NA	TRBV6-5	15	NA	TRBJ2-1	TGTGCCAGCAGTACTAGCCCCCGACGGAACAATGAGCAGTTCTTC	CASSTSPRRNNEQFF
NA	TRBV6-2/TRBV6-3	15	NA	TRBJ1-1	TGTGCCAGCAGCTTCAGCGGGGGGCGTAGCACTGAAGCTTTCTTT	CASSFSGGRSTEAFF
TRBD1	TRBV12-3/TRBV12-4	15	NA	TRBJ1-2	TGTGCCAGCAGTCCTCGGGGGACAGGGGATTATGGCTACACCTTC	CASSPRGTGDYGYTF
NA	TRBV5-1	14	NA	TRBJ2-3	TGCGCCAGCAGCCTGGAGCCGGCCCCAGATACGCAGTATTTT	CASSLEPAPDTQYF
NA	TRBV5-1	17	NA	TRBJ2-3	TGCGCCAGCAGCTTGCATCTTGGGGAGGAGACCACAGATACGCAGTATTTT	CASSLHLGEETTDTQYF
NA	TRBV12-3/TRBV12-4	14	few	TRBJ1-5	TGTGCCAGCACCAAAGAAGAAAAGAATCAGCCCCAGCATTTT	CASTKEEKNQPQHF
NA	TRBV12-3/TRBV12-4	14	many	TRBJ1-5	TGTGCCAGCAGTTTGGGTAGGGTGAGGCAGCCCCAGCATTTT	CASSLGRVRQPQHF
NA	TRBV7-2	13	NA	TRBJ1-1	TGTGCCAGCAGCCGAAGGGGGAGTGACCCAGCTTTCTTT	CASSRRGSDPAFF